A single sample is the source of the 2 T cell receptor beta chains below, sequenced in a study of blood T cell repertoires in COVID-19. The protocol was immunoSEQ multiplex PCR, while the TCRdb copy is restricted to in-frame clones and leaves out a portion. The sample carries 13,000 to 15,000 clones, 84% recorded once. Sequenced: peripheral blood. Receptor source: a man over 45 with active COVID-19.

V gene TRBV27 combines with J gene TRBJ2-2, with D tentatively TRBD1 (6 bases). Germline-derived CDR1 and CDR2 are MNHEY and SMNVEV (reference sequence). V was pared by 2 bases and J by 6 bases, with 16 bases between. This CDR3 has 16 amino acids. The CDR3 loop is CASSLTGLMLSGELFF. CDR3 nucleotides: TGTGCCAGCAGTTTAACAGGGTTGATGTTGTCCGGGGAGCTGTTTTTT.

The chain recombines TRBV7-9 with TRBJ2-1; possible D gene TRBD2, 5 bases. The V and J ends lost 4 bases and 1 base respectively, with 14 bases between them. This CDR3 is built from 16 residues. Germline CDR1 is SEHNR and CDR2 is FQNEAQ (reference sequence). The CDR3 loop reads CASSSSSSGSYNEQFF. The CDR3 DNA sequence: TGTGCCAGCAGCTCTTCTAGCAGTGGGTCCTACAATGAGCAGTTCTTC. Together with reference TRBV7-9 and TRBJ2-1, the CDR3 gives the full variable domain: DTGVSQNPRHKITKRGQNVTFRCDPISEHNRLYWYRQTLGQGPEFLTYFQNEAQLEKSRLLSDRFSAERPKGSFSTLEIQRTEQGDSAMYLCASSSSSSGSYNEQFFGPGTRLTVL.